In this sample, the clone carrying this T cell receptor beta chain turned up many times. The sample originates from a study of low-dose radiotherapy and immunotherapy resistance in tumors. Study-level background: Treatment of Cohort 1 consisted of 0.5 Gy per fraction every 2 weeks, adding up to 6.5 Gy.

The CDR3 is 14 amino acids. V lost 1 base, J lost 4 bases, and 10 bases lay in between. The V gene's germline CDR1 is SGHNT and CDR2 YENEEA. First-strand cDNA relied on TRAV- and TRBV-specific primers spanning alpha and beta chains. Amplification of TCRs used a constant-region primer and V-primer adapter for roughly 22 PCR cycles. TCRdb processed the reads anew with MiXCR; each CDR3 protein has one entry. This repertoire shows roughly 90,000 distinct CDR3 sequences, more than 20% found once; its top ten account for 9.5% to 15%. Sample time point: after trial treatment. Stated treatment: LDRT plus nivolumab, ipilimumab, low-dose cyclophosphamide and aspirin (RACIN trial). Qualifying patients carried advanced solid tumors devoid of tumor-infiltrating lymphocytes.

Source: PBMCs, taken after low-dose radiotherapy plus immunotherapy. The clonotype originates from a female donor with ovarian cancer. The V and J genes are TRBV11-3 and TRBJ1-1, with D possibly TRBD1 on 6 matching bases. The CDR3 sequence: CASSLGQGSTEAFF. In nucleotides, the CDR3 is TGTGCCAGCAGCTTAGGCCAGGGGAGCACTGAAGCTTTCTTT.